A single sample is the source of the 28 T cell receptor beta chains below, sequenced in a study of blood T cell repertoires in COVID-19 (dated by TCRdb to 2020 to 2022). Library preparation was by the immunoSEQ multiplex PCR assay. TCRdb stores this immuneACCESS table with in-frame sequences only. Part of the clones is absent; in the studies checked, under half of the shortfall reflects unresolved V genes, and no reason is known for the rest. The sample records some 130,000 clones, around nine tenths of which are singletons. The ten largest make up roughly an eighth of the sample. Material for sequencing was peripheral blood. The receptors were gathered from a woman aged 70-85 years with COVID-19, enrolled during active disease.

This chain connects TRBV27 to TRBJ1-5, with 8 bases aligning to TRBD1. The CDR3 sequence is 16 residues long. Trimming took 5 bases from V and 1 from J; bases not matched to a gene: 7. Germline V gene sequence: CDR1 MNHEY, CDR2 SMNVEV (reference sequence). CDR3: CASSAYQGASNQPQHF. The CDR3 DNA is TGTGCCAGCAGTGCTTATCAGGGGGCGAGCAATCAGCCCCAGCATTTT.

The rearrangement uses TRBV21-1 and TRBJ2-1; TRBD2, the table's D call, lacks a check against the DNA. TRBV21-1 is a pseudogene. This CDR3 has 17 amino acids. CDR3 DNA sequence: TGTGCCAGCAGCCCCCCCAGGGAGGGGGGGACTAGCAATGAGCAGTTCTTC. Translation gives CASSPPREGGTSNEQFF.

The chain is built from TRBV3-1 (or the pseudogene TRBV3-2) and TRBJ2-1; 8 nucleotides match TRBD2. From germline, CDR1 is LGHDT and CDR2 YNNKEL (reference sequence). The trim removed 1 base at V and 7 bases at J, leaving 6 bases unmatched. This CDR3 comprises 15 residues. The CDR3 bases are TGTGCCAGCAGCCAAGGAAGCGGGGGTTATAATGAGCAGTTCTTC. Translated, it gives CASSQGSGGYNEQFF.

This rearrangement joins TRBV7-8 to TRBJ2-7, with D perhaps matching TRBD1 (5 bases). The germline V gene encodes CDR1 SGHVS and CDR2 FQNEAQ. CDR3 size: 15 residues. The germline V and J ends were trimmed by 5 bases and 0 bases, with 14 bases remaining between them. This CDR3 reads CASSTLSGASYEQYF. CDR3 coding DNA: TGTGCCAGCAGCACCCTAAGTGGGGCCTCCTACGAGCAGTACTTC.

This clone was detected once. This rearrangement joins TRBV9 to TRBJ2-6, with D possibly being TRBD2 (6 bases). Trimming cost V 3 bases and J 4 bases, with 8 bases left between them. From germline, CDR1 is SGDLS and CDR2 YYNGEE. This CDR3 region has 14 residues. This CDR3 reads CASSGRGGANVLTF. The CDR3, as DNA: TGTGCCAGCAGCGGGAGGGGCGGGGCCAACGTCCTGACTTTC.

The chain combines TRBV7-9 with TRBJ2-5, with D perhaps TRBD1 (6 bases). Looked up from germline, CDR1 is SEHNR and CDR2 is FQNEAQ (reference sequence). V lost 8 bases to trimming and J lost 0 bases, with 13 bases between them. The CDR3 is made up of 14 amino acids. CDR3 region: CASCKTGYQETQYF. CDR3 DNA: TGTGCCAGCTGTAAGACAGGCTACCAAGAGACCCAGTACTTC.

This clone was seen just once. The gene calls are TRBV7-8 and TRBJ1-1; possibly TRBD1 for D (5 bases). The germline CDR1 and CDR2 sequences are SGHVS and FQNEAQ. The V gene lost 5 bases and the J gene lost 8 bases, with 24 bases spanning the gap. The CDR3 sequence is 16 residues long. The CDR3 spells CASSPPGRQPNGEAFF. CDR3 DNA sequence: TGTGCCAGCAGCCCCCCCGGTCGACAGCCGAACGGGGAAGCTTTCTTT.

The gene calls are TRBV11-2 and TRBJ2-7; possible D gene TRBD1, 6 bases. Between the trimmed V and J ends, which lost 5 bases and 5 bases, there was a span of 13 bases. CDR3 length equals 13 residues. CDR1 and CDR2 (germline): SGHAT, FQNNGV. CDR3 bases: TGTGCCAGCAGCAACAGGGTTACACACGAGCAGTACTTC. Protein: CASSNRVTHEQYF.

The J gene is TRBJ1-2, the V gene TRBV9, with 7 bases that match TRBD1. Germline V gives CDR1 SGDLS, CDR2 YYNGEE. This CDR3 is 13 amino acids long. V was pared by 3 bases and J by 3 bases, with 2 bases of the junction left unmatched. DNA for the CDR3: TGTGCCAGCAGCGAGGGACAGTACTATGGCTACACCTTC. Translation gives CASSEGQYYGYTF. Supplemented by reference TRBV9 and TRBJ1-2, the full variable domain reads DSGVTQTPKHLITATGQRVTLRCSPRSGDLSVYWYQQSLDQGLQFLIQYYNGEERAKGNILERFSAQQFPDLHSELNLSSLELGDSALYFCASSEGQYYGYTFGSGTRLTVV.

This chain joins TRBV18 and TRBJ2-3, with D uncertain. The CDR3 covers 17 residues. Germline assignment: CDR1 KGHSH and CDR2 LQKENI. V dropped 2 bases and J dropped 4 bases, with 19 bases sitting between them. The CDR3 here is CASSPSEQGSRADTQYF. DNA of the CDR3: TGTGCCAGCTCACCAAGCGAGCAAGGCAGTCGGGCAGATACGCAGTATTTT.

CDR3 nucleotide sequence: TGTGCCAGCAGTTCGAACAGGGATTTTCAGCCCCAGCATTTT. Protein sequence: CASSSNRDFQPQHF. The V and J genes are TRBV28 and TRBJ1-5; D is perhaps TRBD1 (6 bases). Looked up from germline, CDR1 is MDHEN and CDR2 is SYDVKM. The CDR3 sequence is 14 residues long. Deletions cut 4 bases from V and 6 bases from J, with 13 bases between.

This clone was counted only a few times. The same CDR3 arises from other DNA sequences in this sample as well. Written as DNA, the CDR3 is TGTGCCAGCAGTGAAGTTGGGACAGGCGATCAGCCCCAGCATTTT. Encoded protein: CASSEVGTGDQPQHF. This chain links TRBV2 with TRBJ1-5; TRBD1 matches 8 bases. The trim removed 1 base at V and 5 bases at J, leaving 4 bases unmatched. CDR1 and CDR2 (germline): SNHLY, FYNNEI. The CDR3 runs 15 residues.

The chain couples TRBV5-8 to TRBJ2-2; unclear D gene. Deletions cut 2 bases from V and 6 bases from J, with 14 bases between. The CDR3 has 15 amino acids. From germline, CDR1 is SGHTS and CDR2 YDEGEE. The chain's CDR3 is CASSFSRSEAGELFF. CDR3 nucleotide sequence: TGTGCCAGCAGCTTCAGCCGGTCTGAGGCCGGGGAGCTGTTTTTT.

As concerns this clone: Different DNA sequences within this sample yield the same CDR3. The J gene is TRBJ1-1, the V gene TRBV7-3; D perhaps matches TRBD1 (6 bases). Germline CDR1 is SGHTA and CDR2 is FQGTGA. Trimming left V 4 bases short and J 0 bases short, with 6 bases between. This CDR3 is 13 amino acids long. The CDR3 bases are TGTGCCAGCAGCTGGACAGTGAACACTGAAGCTTTCTTT. It specifies CASSWTVNTEAFF.

The chain uses TRBV3-1 (or the pseudogene TRBV3-2) and TRBJ2-1, with 10 bases identical to TRBD2. The germline V gene has CDR1 LGHDT and CDR2 YNNKEL (reference sequence). J gave up 4 bases and V 6 bases, and 3 bases lay outside the gene matches. The CDR3 has 14 amino acids. The DNA of the CDR3 is TGTGCCAGCAGTCGGACTAGCGGATACAATGAGCAGTTCTTC. This translates into CASSRTSGYNEQFF.

The V gene is TRBV12-3 or TRBV12-4, the J gene TRBJ1-2, with TRBD1 as a possible D gene (5 bases). The CDR3 length is 13 residues. The V end was cut by 5 bases, the J end by 2 bases, with 9 bases between. The CDR3 bases are TGTGCCAGCAGTAGGGGTTTAAACTATGGCTACACCTTC. Its translation is CASSRGLNYGYTF.

This chain uses TRBV3-1 (or the pseudogene TRBV3-2) with TRBJ2-7, with TRBD2 identical over 9 bases. The CDR3 is 16 amino acids. After removal of 0 bases from V and 0 bases from J, the junction contained 3 bases not matched to a gene. CDR1 is LGHDT and CDR2 is YNNKEL in the germline V gene (reference sequence). CDR3 nucleotide sequence: TGTGCCAGCAGCCAAGAAAGCGGGGGGTTCTCCTACGAGCAGTACTTC. Translating gives CASSQESGGFSYEQYF.

V gene TRBV10-3 combines with J gene TRBJ2-7, with TRBD2 as a possible D gene (5 bases). The CDR3 length is 12 residues. The germline V gene encodes CDR1 ENHRY and CDR2 SYGVKD. The V end was cut by 10 bases, the J end by 5 bases, with 15 bases between. The chain's CDR3 is CATRRGYDEQYF. In DNA, the CDR3 is TGTGCCACAAGACGGGGTTACGACGAGCAGTACTTC.

A single count supports this clone. The chain uses TRBV29-1 and TRBJ2-1; 9 nucleotides agree with TRBD1. After removal of 8 bases from V and 1 base from J, the junction contained 12 bases not matched to a gene. From germline, CDR1 is SQVTM and CDR2 ANQGSEA. This CDR3 has 16 residues. The CDR3 coding sequence is TGCAGCCAAAAAGGTGGCGGGACAGGGTCCTACAATGAGCAGTTCTTC. Amino acid sequence: CSQKGGGTGSYNEQFF.

This chain uses TRBV14 with TRBJ2-3; D ambiguous. This CDR3 is 13 amino acids long. CDR1 and CDR2 from the germline V gene are SGHDN and FVKESK. Trimming stripped 4 bases from V and 2 bases from J, with 7 bases between. The CDR3 DNA reads TGTGCCAGCAGCCGTCGACTCACAGATACGCAGTATTTT. This gives the protein CASSRRLTDTQYF. Full variable domain (rest looked up from reference TRBV14 and TRBJ2-3): EAGVTQFPSHSVIEKGQTVTLRCDPISGHDNLYWYRRVMGKEIKFLLHFVKESKQDESGMPNNRFLAERTGGTYSTLKVQPAELEDSGVYFCASSRRLTDTQYFGPGTRLTVL.

The J gene is TRBJ2-2, the V gene TRBV4-2; 8 positions match TRBD2. Germline V gives CDR1 LGHNA, CDR2 YNFKEQ. Trimming removed 5 bases from V and 2 bases from J; junction bases left unmatched: 4. The CDR3 is made up of 15 amino acids. This chain's CDR3 is CASSFSGGNTGELFF. The CDR3 nucleotides are TGTGCCAGCAGCTTCAGCGGGGGAAACACCGGGGAGCTGTTTTTT.

J is TRBJ1-2 and V is TRBV19; D gene ambiguous. Trimming stripped 3 bases from V and 2 bases from J, with 13 bases between. The CDR3 sequence is 15 residues long. CDR1 and CDR2 (germline): LNHDA, SQIVND (reference sequence). Here the CDR3 reads CASSIGQTGNYGYTF. CDR3 DNA sequence: TGTGCCAGTAGTATTGGCCAAACCGGGAACTATGGCTACACCTTC.

The V gene is TRBV27, the J gene TRBJ2-7, with TRBD2 identical over 7 bases. From germline, CDR1 is MNHEY and CDR2 SMNVEV (reference sequence). V trimming: 0 bases; J trimming: 1 base; junction bases outside the gene matches: 0. There are 14 residues in the CDR3. CDR3 nucleotide sequence: TGTGCCAGCAGTTTATCGCGGGGGTCCTACGAGCAGTACTTC. Translation: CASSLSRGSYEQYF.

The rearrangement links TRBV2 to TRBJ1-2; D call uncertain. This CDR3 has 12 residues. Germline V CDR1 and CDR2: SNHLY, FYNNEI. Trimming removed 7 bases from V and 4 bases from J, with 10 bases in between. The CDR3 nucleotides are TGTGCCAGCACTCTGGAGGGCTATGGCTACACCTTC. This encodes CASTLEGYGYTF.

The chain is built from TRBV5-8 and TRBJ2-2; TRBD2 is a possible D gene (6 bases). V lost 4 bases, J lost 7 bases, and 11 bases lay in between. CDR1 is SGHTS, CDR2 YDEGEE, per germline. This CDR3 is built from 13 residues. The CDR3 nucleotides read TGTGCCAGCAGCCCTCGACTAGACGGGGAGCTGTTTTTT. It encodes CASSPRLDGELFF.

This sequence joins TRBV18 and TRBJ2-5; TRBD1 aligns across 7 bases. This CDR3 is 13 amino acids long. Germline CDR1 KGHSH, CDR2 LQKENI. The V and J ends lost 4 bases and 9 bases, in that order; junction bases with no gene match: 8. The chain's CDR3 is CASSRGGNLAQYF. CDR3 in DNA: TGTGCCAGCTCACGAGGGGGCAATTTGGCCCAGTACTTC.

V usage is TRBV28 and J usage is TRBJ1-4; 8 nucleotides align to TRBD1. The CDR3 length is 16 residues. Trimming at V came to 4 bases and at J to 10 bases, leaving 14 bases not matched to a gene. Germline V gives CDR1 MDHEN, CDR2 SYDVKM. Written as DNA, the CDR3 is TGTGCCAGCAGTTCCCCCCCGGACAGGGCTCTTAGAAAACTGTTTTTT. This gives the protein CASSSPPDRALRKLFF.

This clone was detected a few times. The chain links TRBV7-2 to TRBJ1-1; no definite D call. In germline, CDR1 is SGHTA, CDR2 FQGNSA. CDR3 length: 15 residues. Trimming pared 4 bases from V and 4 bases from J, leaving 16 bases between. This chain's CDR3 is CASSSRLGEGTEAFF. DNA of the CDR3: TGTGCCAGCAGCTCCCGACTCGGGGAGGGCACTGAAGCTTTCTTT.